Here is one TCR beta chain with its context. This sample was included in a study of cytomegalovirus exposure and HLA in healthy donors. PCR was performed using 60 Vbeta and 13 Jbeta primers. Assay used: immunoSEQ multiplex PCR; TCRdb lists only in-frame clones, some missing. The data contain roughly 130,000 clones, about 80% of them singletons. The source of this sequence is a boy aged 2 to 10 in good health and CMV-seronegative. Sequencing input: PBMCs.

The chain's CDR3 is CASSLDSPTDTQYF. The CDR3 DNA is TGTGCCAGCAGCTTGGACAGCCCCACAGATACGCAGTATTTT. The chain uses TRBV5-8 and TRBJ2-3; D not resolved. This CDR3 region has 14 residues. V was shortened by 0 bases and J by 2 bases, with 7 bases between the two germline ends. The germline gives CDR1 SGHTS, CDR2 YDEGEE.